This passage covers 21 T cell receptor beta chains from one sample sequenced in a study of T cells in Graves' hyperthyroidism and ophthalmopathy. Amplification of TCR beta CDR3 regions was performed using RNA transcripts as template. An initial round of RT-PCR targeting the TCR CDR3 relied on the HTBI primer set. TCRdb redid the calling of the multiplex PCR reads with MiXCR, one entry per CDR3 protein. The sample lists around 700,000 distinct CDR3 sequences, roughly 20% occurring once. What was sequenced was blood. All receptors come from a woman aged 45-65 years with Graves' hyperthyroidism that later progressed to Graves' ophthalmopathy.

The CDR3 coding sequence is TGTGCCAGCAGTGGTTACAGGGGGCTGGATGAGCAGTTCTTC. Protein sequence: CASSGYRGLDEQFF. The chain uses TRBV6-1 and TRBJ2-1; 9 positions match TRBD1. This CDR3 is 14 amino acids long. Germline CDR1 MNHNS, CDR2 SASEGT. Unmatched junction bases numbered 6, after V lost 4 bases and J lost 8 bases.

About this clonotype: A much larger clone lies one base from this, so it may be a read error. Here the CDR3 reads CASSIGTGREQYF. The CDR3 nucleotides are TGTGCCAGCAGCATCGGGACAGGGCGGGAGCAGTACTTC. This chain joins TRBV7-6 and TRBJ2-7; TRBD1 aligns across 9 bases. V lost 5 bases and J lost 7; bases outside the gene matches: 6. Germline V gives CDR1 SGHVS, CDR2 FNYEAQ. The length of the CDR3 is 13 residues.

This clonotype was seen a few times. The gene calls are TRBV20-1 and TRBJ2-3; tentatively, D is TRBD2 (6 bases). Germline V gene data show CDR1 as DFQATT and CDR2 as SNEGSKA (reference sequence). This CDR3 spans 16 amino acids. Deletions cut 0 bases from V and 0 bases from J, with 13 bases between. The CDR3 region is CSAREITGLSTDTQYF. DNA of the CDR3: TGCAGTGCTAGAGAGATAACGGGACTCAGCACAGATACGCAGTATTTT.

The rearrangement joins TRBV30 to TRBJ1-2; D is perhaps TRBD1 (6 bases). The germline V and J ends were trimmed by 5 bases and 5 bases, with 9 bases remaining between them. The CDR3 runs to 11 residues. Germline CDR1 reads GTSNPN; CDR2 reads SVGIG (reference sequence). In DNA, the CDR3 is TGTGCCTGGCAGGGGTTTTATGGCTACACCTTC. Translated, it gives CAWQGFYGYTF.

V gene TRBV27 combines with J gene TRBJ1-1; D unresolved. CDR3 length: 15 residues. Trimming stripped 0 bases from V and 3 bases from J, with 11 bases between. The germline CDR1 and CDR2 sequences are MNHEY and SMNVEV (reference sequence). The CDR3 protein is CASSLSPGLDTEAFF. The CDR3 region has the DNA TGTGCCAGCAGTTTATCCCCAGGTCTGGACACTGAAGCTTTCTTT.

The table lists this clonotype with many counts. V usage is TRBV6-1 and J usage is TRBJ2-2; perhaps TRBD1 as D (6 bases). Looked up from germline, CDR1 is MNHNS and CDR2 is SASEGT. Deletions cut 0 bases from V and 4 bases from J, with 15 bases between. The CDR3 loop spans 17 amino acids. The CDR3 loop is CASSEALEQGGTGELFF. The CDR3 bases are TGTGCCAGCAGTGAAGCACTGGAACAGGGTGGCACCGGGGAGCTGTTTTTT.

This clonotype was seen a handful of times. This chain uses TRBV5-1 with TRBJ2-5; D gene uncertain. CDR3 length: 14 residues. Looked up from germline, CDR1 is SGHRS and CDR2 is YFSETQ. V shed 0 bases and J shed 4 bases, with 10 bases lying between them. This chain's CDR3 is CASSLDQVLETQYF. The CDR3 DNA reads as TGCGCCAGCAGCTTGGACCAAGTCCTAGAGACCCAGTACTTC.

This clonotype was seen at least ten times. The rearrangement links TRBV12-3 or TRBV12-4 to TRBJ2-7; 7 bases match TRBD1. Trimming took 2 bases from V and 4 from J; bases not matched to a gene: 5. This CDR3 region has 14 residues. The CDR3 DNA is TGTGCCAGCAGTTTATACAGGGGAAAGTACGAGCAGTACTTC. Protein: CASSLYRGKYEQYF.

This clonotype was seen only a few times. This sequence joins TRBV20-1 and TRBJ1-3; D gene uncertain. The V gene lost 1 base and the J gene lost 4 bases, with 20 bases spanning the gap. Looked up from germline, CDR1 is DFQATT and CDR2 is SNEGSKA (reference sequence). The CDR3 has 17 amino acids. The CDR3 coding sequence is TGCAGTGCTAGAGGACTACTAAAGGGAAGTGGGGGAAACACCATATATTTT. Translating it yields CSARGLLKGSGGNTIYF.

Concerning this clonotype: This may stem from a read error, because a much larger clone lies one nucleotide away. V is TRBV27 and J is TRBJ2-1, with 9 nucleotides matching TRBD2. The CDR3 loop spans 15 amino acids. Germline assignment: CDR1 MNHEY and CDR2 SMNVEV (reference sequence). CDR3 residues: CASRLVRGGGNEQFF. The CDR3 region has the DNA TGTGCCAGCCGTTTGGTGCGGGGGGGCGGGAATGAGCAGTTCTTC.

This clonotype has more than one count but fewer than ten. The CDR3 DNA reads TGCAGTGCTAGGGTTGACTATAATTCACCCCTCCACTTT. It encodes CSARVDYNSPLHF. This chain connects TRBV20-1 to TRBJ1-6, with D unclear. Germline V lookup: CDR1 DFQATT, CDR2 SNEGSKA (reference sequence). Trimming took off 3 bases at V and 3 bases at J, with 6 bases between the two ends. CDR3 length: 13 amino acids.

This clonotype came up a few times. The chain has TRBV12-3 or TRBV12-4 and TRBJ1-1; 7 nucleotides agree with TRBD1. J was trimmed by 3 bases and V by 8 bases; bases with no gene match: 6. CDR3 length: 13 amino acids. CDR3 residues: CASGSTGHTEAFF. CDR3 coding DNA: TGTGCCAGCGGATCGACAGGGCACACTGAAGCTTTCTTT.

This clonotype was seen repeatedly, ten times or more. The chain carries TRBV7-2 and TRBJ2-5; the match to TRBD2 covers 9 bases. Trimming took 4 bases from V and 5 from J; bases not matched to a gene: 5. This CDR3 is 14 amino acids long. CDR1 and CDR2 (germline): SGHTA, FQGNSA. In nucleotides, the CDR3 is TGTGCCAGCAGCTCCGGACTAGCGCCGGAGACCCAGTACTTC. It translates to CASSSGLAPETQYF.

Of note for this clonotype: Being one base from a much bigger clone, this may be a read error. This chain connects TRBV7-9 to TRBJ2-5; 7 bases map to TRBD2. The CDR3 is 15 residues long. Per germline, CDR1 SEHNR and CDR2 FQNEAQ (reference sequence). V shed 6 bases, J shed 7 bases, and the junction held 14 bases outside the gene matches. CDR3 coding DNA: TGTGCCAGCAGTCACCCGCCGGGGGGATTAGGGACCCAGTACTTC. Translation gives CASSHPPGGLGTQYF.

This clonotype was seen many times. The chain is built from TRBV5-1 and TRBJ2-1; 8 nucleotides align to TRBD2. The germline V gene has CDR1 SGHRS and CDR2 YFSETQ. V lost 5 bases, J lost 5 bases, and 9 bases stayed unmatched. The CDR3 sequence is 15 residues long. The CDR3 reads CASRLRGGGDNEQFF. The CDR3 DNA reads TGCGCCAGCAGACTTCGGGGGGGCGGGGACAATGAGCAGTTCTTC.

This clonotype was recorded many times. This rearrangement joins TRBV11-2 to TRBJ1-1; D perhaps matches TRBD1 (5 bases). The CDR3 loop spans 15 amino acids. The V gene's germline CDR1 is SGHAT and CDR2 FQNNGV. V was pared by 5 bases and J by 0 bases, with 13 bases between. The CDR3 DNA reads as TGTGCCAGCAGCCATACGGCAGGGTTGAACACTGAAGCTTTCTTT. Translating gives CASSHTAGLNTEAFF.

This chain uses TRBV27 with TRBJ1-4; D possibly corresponds to TRBD1 (6 bases). Trimming took off 3 bases at V and 3 bases at J, with 11 bases between the two ends. This CDR3 contains 15 residues. The germline V gene has CDR1 MNHEY and CDR2 SMNVEV (reference sequence). CDR3 protein: CASSFYAGANEKLFF. The DNA for the CDR3 is TGTGCCAGCAGTTTTTATGCAGGGGCTAATGAAAAACTGTTTTTT.

The rearrangement joins TRBV20-1 to TRBJ2-6; D gene uncertain. From germline, CDR1 is DFQATT and CDR2 SNEGSKA (reference sequence). The CDR3 totals 14 residues. Trimming removed 6 bases at V and 1 base at J, with 10 bases between. The CDR3 loop is CSAIAGSGANVLTF. CDR3 DNA: TGCAGTGCCATAGCCGGTTCTGGGGCCAACGTCCTGACTTTC.

The sample holds a few counts of this clonotype. The chain has TRBV3-1 and TRBJ2-7; D is uncertain. The germline V gene encodes CDR1 LGHDT and CDR2 YNNKEL (reference sequence). This CDR3 region has 14 residues. V was cut by 1 base and J by 0 bases, with 7 bases left in between. The CDR3 DNA follows: TGTGCCAGCAGCCAAGTACGGAACTCCTACGAGCAGTACTTC. It specifies CASSQVRNSYEQYF.

V is TRBV5-6 and J is TRBJ1-1; 9 positions match TRBD1. Germline V CDR1 and CDR2: SGHDT, YYEEEE. The V segment lost 4 bases and the J segment 0 bases; nucleotides outside the gene matches: 4. The CDR3 extends over 15 amino acids. CDR3 residues: CASSQWDRVNTEAFF. Written as DNA, the CDR3 is TGTGCCAGCAGCCAATGGGACAGGGTGAACACTGAAGCTTTCTTT.

This clonotype showed up many times. The chain carries TRBV2 and TRBJ1-3, with TRBD1 identical over 7 bases. Losses at the gene ends were 6 bases for V and 3 bases for J; bases not matched to a gene: 2. The CDR3 runs to 13 residues. CDR1 is SNHLY, CDR2 FYNNEI, per germline. CDR3 region: CASRGDSGNTIYF. CDR3 bases: TGTGCCAGCAGGGGGGACAGTGGAAACACCATATATTTT. The variable domain in full, with the rest retrieved from reference TRBV2 and TRBJ1-3, is EPEVTQTPSHQVTQMGQEVILRCVPISNHLYFYWYRQILGQKVEFLVSFYNNEISEKSEIFDDQFSVERPDGSNFTLKIRSTKLEDSAMYFCASRGDSGNTIYFGEGSWLTVV.